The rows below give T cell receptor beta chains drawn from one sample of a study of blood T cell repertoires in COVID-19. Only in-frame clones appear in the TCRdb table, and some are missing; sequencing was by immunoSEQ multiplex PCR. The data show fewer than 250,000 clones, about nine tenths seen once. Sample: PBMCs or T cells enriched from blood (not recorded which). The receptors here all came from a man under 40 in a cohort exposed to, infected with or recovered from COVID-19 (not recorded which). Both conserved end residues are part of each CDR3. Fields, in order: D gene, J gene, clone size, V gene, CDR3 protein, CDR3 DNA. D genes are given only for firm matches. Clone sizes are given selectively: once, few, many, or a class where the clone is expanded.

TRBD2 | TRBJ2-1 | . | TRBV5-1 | CASSLVRTSGTGFYNEQFF | TGCGCCAGCAGCTTGGTTAGGACTAGCGGGACCGGATTCTACAATGAGCAGTTCTTC
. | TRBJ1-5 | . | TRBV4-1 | CASSQDVEGRSNQPQHF | TGCGCCAGCAGCCAAGATGTAGAGGGTAGAAGCAATCAGCCCCAGCATTTT
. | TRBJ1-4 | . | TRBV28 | CASNPGDEKLFF | TGTGCCAGCAATCCAGGGGATGAAAAACTGTTTTTT
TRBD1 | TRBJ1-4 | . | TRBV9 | CASSLSGGREKLFF | TGTGCCAGCAGCTTATCAGGGGGACGAGAAAAACTGTTTTTT
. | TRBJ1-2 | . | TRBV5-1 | CASSGGLGEEGYTF | TGCGCCAGCAGCGGGGGCCTCGGGGAAGAGGGCTACACCTTC
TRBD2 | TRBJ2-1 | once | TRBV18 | CASSPPTSGKGLAYNEQFF | TGTGCCAGCTCACCGCCGACTAGCGGGAAGGGGCTGGCCTACAATGAGCAGTTCTTC
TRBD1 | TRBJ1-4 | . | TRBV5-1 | CASSPRQGAANEKLFF | TGCGCCAGCAGCCCGAGACAGGGGGCGGCTAATGAAAAACTGTTTTTT
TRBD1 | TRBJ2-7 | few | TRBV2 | CASTSGGQWYEQYF | TGTGCCAGCACCTCTGGGGGACAGTGGTACGAGCAGTACTTC
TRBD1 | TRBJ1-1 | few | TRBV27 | CASKPGQGLNTEAFF | TGTGCCAGCAAACCCGGACAGGGCCTGAACACTGAAGCTTTCTTT
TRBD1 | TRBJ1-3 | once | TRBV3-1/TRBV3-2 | CASSQDQDRPHRSNTIYF | TGTGCCAGCAGCCAAGATCAGGACAGGCCGCATCGTAGCAACACCATATATTTT
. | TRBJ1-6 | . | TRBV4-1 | CASSQGFGGPNSPLHF | TGCGCCAGCAGCCAAGGGTTCGGCGGCCCAAATTCACCCCTCCACTTT
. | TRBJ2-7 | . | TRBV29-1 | CSVDRGHEQYF | TGCAGCGTTGACAGGGGTCACGAGCAGTACTTC
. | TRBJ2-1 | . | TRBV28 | CASSLGPRKEQFF | TGTGCCAGCAGTTTGGGCCCAAGGAAAGAGCAGTTCTTC
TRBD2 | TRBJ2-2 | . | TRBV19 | CASIPGTSFTGELFF | TGTGCCAGTATTCCCGGGACTAGCTTCACCGGGGAGCTGTTTTTT
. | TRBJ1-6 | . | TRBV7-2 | CASSALTGTGNSPLHF | TGTGCCAGCAGCGCCCTTACAGGGACCGGGAATTCACCCCTCCACTTT
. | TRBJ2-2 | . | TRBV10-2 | CASSDLQGANTGELFF | TGCGCCAGCAGTGATCTACAGGGCGCGAACACCGGGGAGCTGTTTTTT
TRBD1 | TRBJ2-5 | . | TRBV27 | CASSRDRVETQYF | TGTGCCAGCAGTCGGGACAGGGTAGAGACCCAGTACTTC
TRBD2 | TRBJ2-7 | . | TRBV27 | CASSLGGRKHEQYF | TGTGCCAGCAGCCTTGGCGGGAGGAAACACGAGCAGTACTTC
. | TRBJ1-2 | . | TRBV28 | CASSLSPLGLINGYTF | TGTGCCAGCAGTTTATCACCCCTGGGACTTATAAATGGCTACACCTTC
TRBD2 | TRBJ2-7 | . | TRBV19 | CASSILLSTSGSSYEQYF | TGTGCCAGTAGTATTCTCCTCTCGACTAGCGGAAGCTCCTACGAGCAGTACTTC
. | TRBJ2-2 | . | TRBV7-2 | CASSRDEWQGITGELFF | TGTGCCAGCAGCCGCGACGAGTGGCAGGGAATTACCGGGGAGCTGTTTTTT
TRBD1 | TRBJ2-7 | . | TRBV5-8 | CASRPLTGTGYYEQYF | TGTGCCAGCAGACCCTTAACCGGGACAGGATACTACGAGCAGTACTTC
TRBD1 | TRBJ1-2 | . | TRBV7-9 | CASSLSTGQGGGYTF | TGTGCCAGCAGCTTAAGTACCGGACAGGGTGGAGGCTACACCTTC
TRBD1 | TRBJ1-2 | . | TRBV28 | CASRGQGAYYGYTF | TGTGCCAGCAGGGGACAGGGGGCCTACTATGGCTACACCTTC
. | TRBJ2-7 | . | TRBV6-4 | CASSAHPGSDEQYF | TGTGCCAGCAGTGCTCATCCGGGTTCGGACGAGCAGTACTTC
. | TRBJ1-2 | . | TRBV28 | CASSSTAIYGYTF | TGTGCCAGCAGTTCCACAGCAATCTATGGCTACACCTTC
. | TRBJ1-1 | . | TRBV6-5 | CASSRQVLNTEAFF | TGTGCCAGCAGCCGACAGGTACTGAACACTGAAGCTTTCTTT
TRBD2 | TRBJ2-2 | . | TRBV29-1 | CSVTSGRGVVNTGELFF | TGCAGCGTCACTAGCGGGAGAGGGGTAGTGAACACCGGGGAGCTGTTTTTT
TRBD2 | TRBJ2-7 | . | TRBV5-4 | CASSSDTGTTSVRQYF | TGTGCCAGCAGCTCCGATACTGGGACTACCTCCGTCAGGCAGTACTTC
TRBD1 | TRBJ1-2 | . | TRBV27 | CASSLFGTAGYTF | TGTGCCAGCAGTTTATTCGGGACAGCCGGCTACACCTTC
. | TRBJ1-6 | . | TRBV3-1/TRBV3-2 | CASSLGQNNSPLHF | TGTGCCAGCAGCCTAGGACAGAATAATTCACCCCTCCACTTT
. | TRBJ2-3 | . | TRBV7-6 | CASTLRRGDTQYF | TGTGCCAGCACCCTCCGACGGGGAGATACGCAGTATTTT
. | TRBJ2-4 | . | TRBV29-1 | CSARDNKNIQYF | TGCAGCGCACGGGACAACAAAAACATTCAGTACTTC
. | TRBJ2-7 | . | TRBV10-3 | CAISESLATEAYEQYF | TGTGCCATCAGTGAGTCTCTAGCGACCGAGGCCTACGAGCAGTACTTC
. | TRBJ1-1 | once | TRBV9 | CASSGQSRRAFF | TGTGCCAGCAGTGGACAGTCAAGGAGGGCTTTCTTT
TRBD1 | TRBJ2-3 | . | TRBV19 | CASSIQGASTDTQYF | TGTGCCAGTAGTATCCAGGGGGCAAGCACAGATACGCAGTATTTT
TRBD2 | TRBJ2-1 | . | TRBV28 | CASSPGERDINEQFF | TGTGCCAGCAGCCCCGGGGAGCGGGATATCAATGAGCAGTTCTTC
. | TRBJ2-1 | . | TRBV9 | CASSVGQGIYNEQFF | TGTGCCAGCAGCGTAGGCCAGGGGATATACAATGAGCAGTTCTTC
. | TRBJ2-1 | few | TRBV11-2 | CASSLDILKAPSGPYNEQFF | TGTGCCAGCAGCTTAGATATTCTCAAGGCGCCCAGCGGTCCCTACAATGAGCAGTTCTTC
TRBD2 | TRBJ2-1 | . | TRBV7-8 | CASSSAPQGLGSYNEQFF | TGTGCCAGCAGCTCAGCCCCCCAGGGACTAGGTTCCTACAATGAGCAGTTCTTC
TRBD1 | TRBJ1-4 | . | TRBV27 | CASSSGTVEKLFF | TGTGCCAGCAGTTCCGGGACAGTTGAAAAACTGTTTTTT
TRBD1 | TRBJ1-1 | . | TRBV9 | CASSVYTGQLNTEAFF | TGTGCCAGCAGCGTATATACGGGACAGCTGAACACTGAAGCTTTCTTT
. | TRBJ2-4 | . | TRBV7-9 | CASSLEGVGNIQYF | TGTGCCAGCAGCTTAGAAGGGGTCGGAAACATTCAGTACTTC
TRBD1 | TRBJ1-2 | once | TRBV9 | CASSRDRTSYGYTF | TGTGCCAGCAGCCGGGACAGGACTTCCTATGGCTACACCTTC
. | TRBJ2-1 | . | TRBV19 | CASSMASSYNEQFF | TGTGCCAGTAGTATGGCTAGCTCCTACAATGAGCAGTTCTTC
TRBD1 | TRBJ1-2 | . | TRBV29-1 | CSVVTGRSNYGYTF | TGCAGCGTTGTGACAGGGAGAAGTAACTATGGCTACACCTTC
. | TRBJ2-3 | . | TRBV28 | CASRGRGRATDTQYF | TGTGCCAGTCGGGGGAGGGGGAGGGCCACAGATACGCAGTATTTT
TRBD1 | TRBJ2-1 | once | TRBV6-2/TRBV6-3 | CASSYLHRDRGFNEQFF | TGTGCCAGCAGTTACTTACACCGGGACAGGGGGTTTAATGAGCAGTTCTTC
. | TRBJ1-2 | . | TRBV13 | CASSSGIFSDYGYTF | TGTGCCAGCAGCTCAGGAATCTTCAGCGACTATGGCTACACCTTC
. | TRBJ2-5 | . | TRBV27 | CASRRGETQYF | TGTGCCAGCAGGAGAGGGGAGACCCAGTACTTC
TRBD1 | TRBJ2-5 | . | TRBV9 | CASSVYDREGTQYF | TGTGCCAGCAGCGTATACGACAGGGAAGGGACCCAGTACTTC
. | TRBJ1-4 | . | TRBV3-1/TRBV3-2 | CASSSQVADEKLFF | TGTGCCAGCAGCTCCCAAGTGGCGGATGAAAAACTGTTTTTT
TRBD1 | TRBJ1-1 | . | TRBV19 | CASSIGTGIKPEAFF | TGTGCCAGTAGTATCGGGACAGGGATAAAGCCTGAAGCTTTCTTT
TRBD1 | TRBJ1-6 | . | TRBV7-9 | CASSGRDRRKNSPLHF | TGTGCCAGCAGCGGGCGGGACAGACGAAAGAATTCACCCCTCCACTTT
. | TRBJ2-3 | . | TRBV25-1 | CASSETSTDTQYF | TGTGCCAGCAGTGAAACTAGCACAGATACGCAGTATTTT
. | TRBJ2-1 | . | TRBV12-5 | CASARDTYNEQFF | TGTGCTAGTGCTCGTGACACGTACAATGAGCAGTTCTTC
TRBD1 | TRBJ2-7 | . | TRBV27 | CASSLRGGYYEQYF | TGTGCCAGCAGTTTAAGAGGGGGCTATTACGAGCAGTACTTC
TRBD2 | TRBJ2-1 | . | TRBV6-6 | CASTLASGIHEQFF | TGTGCCAGCACTCTAGCTAGCGGGATCCATGAGCAGTTCTTC
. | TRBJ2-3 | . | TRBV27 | CASSPLFTDTQYF | TGTGCCAGCAGTCCTCTTTTCACAGATACGCAGTATTTT
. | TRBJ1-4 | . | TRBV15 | CATSRQGFRFTNEKLFF | TGTGCCACCAGCAGACAGGGGTTCCGCTTTACTAATGAAAAACTGTTTTTT